The next 28 T cell receptor beta chains were all read from a single sample in a study of patients and donors after allogeneic stem cell transplantation. From the RT-PCR reads, TCRdb called clonotypes with MiXCR, one entry per CDR3 protein. The data show tens of thousands of distinct CDR3 sequences, roughly 52% seen once. The sequencing input was blood, either unsorted or a sorted T cell fraction (not recorded which). The source is a human donor who was either an allogeneic HSCT recipient or a stem cell or donor lymphocyte infusion donor (not recorded which). It is not recorded whose cells these are; they may come from a transplant donor.

The rearrangement uses TRBV20-1 and TRBJ1-1; D not certain. CDR3 length: 13 amino acids. CDR1 and CDR2 from the germline V gene are DFQATT and SNEGSKA (reference sequence). V was pared by 4 bases and J by 3 bases, with 12 bases between. This CDR3 is CSATRVEDTEAFF. The CDR3 DNA reads TGCAGTGCTACACGAGTTGAGGACACTGAAGCTTTCTTT.

This clonotype has a handful of counts. The chain employs TRBV20-1 and TRBJ1-2; the D gene is possibly TRBD1 (5 bases). Trimming removed 4 bases from V and 5 bases from J, with 14 bases in between. CDR1 and CDR2 from the germline V gene are DFQATT and SNEGSKA (reference sequence). The CDR3 totals 13 residues. The CDR3 region is CSATQRGGYGYTF. The CDR3 coding sequence is TGCAGTGCTACTCAACGGGGGGGGTATGGCTACACCTTC.

This chain uses TRBV12-3 or TRBV12-4 with TRBJ1-1; the D gene is possibly TRBD1 (5 bases). CDR3 length equals 12 residues. V lost 4 bases and J 7 bases, leaving 10 bases between the germline ends. CDR3 amino acids: CASSYGTDEAFF. The DNA for the CDR3 is TGTGCCAGCAGTTATGGGACGGATGAAGCTTTCTTT.

The J gene is TRBJ2-3, the V gene TRBV5-5; D possibly corresponds to TRBD2 (6 bases). This CDR3 spans 15 amino acids. The germline V gene encodes CDR1 SGHKS and CDR2 YYEKEE (reference sequence). V lost 7 bases and J lost 1, with 16 bases in between. CDR3 coding DNA: TGTGCCAGCGCGGGGAGGCGGCTTGGCACAGATACGCAGTATTTT. Translation: CASAGRRLGTDTQYF.

J is TRBJ1-5 and V is TRBV6-2 or TRBV6-3, with 10 bases matching TRBD1. Per the germline V gene, CDR1 is MNHEY and CDR2 is SVGEGT. V shed 5 bases and J 0 bases; nucleotides not matched to a gene: 4. The CDR3 has 16 amino acids. CDR3 coding DNA: TGTGCCAGCAGTCCGGGACAGGGGCATAGCAATCAGCCCCAGCATTTT. Its translation is CASSPGQGHSNQPQHF.

This clonotype was counted only a few times. The chain combines TRBV29-1 with TRBJ1-1; D gene ambiguous. V was clipped by 0 bases and J by 3 bases, with 11 bases between them. The germline CDR1 and CDR2 sequences are SQVTM and ANQGSEA. CDR3 length: 14 residues. The CDR3 DNA reads TGCAGCGTTGAAGAACCCGGGGTTCACACTGAAGCTTTCTTT. Amino acid sequence: CSVEEPGVHTEAFF.

The chain links TRBV12-3 or TRBV12-4 to TRBJ1-5; possibly TRBD1 for D (5 bases). Trimming took off 7 bases at V and 3 bases at J, with 13 bases between the two ends. The CDR3 is 14 amino acids. The DNA for the CDR3 is TGTGCCAGCAATATGGGGCAGTACAATCAGCCCCAGCATTTT. This translates into CASNMGQYNQPQHF.

This chain links TRBV7-9 with TRBJ1-5; 10 bases agree with TRBD1. The CDR3 extends over 16 amino acids. Germline lookup yields CDR1 SEHNR and CDR2 FQNEAQ (reference sequence). J lost 1 base, V lost 0 bases, and 0 bases had no gene match. CDR3 in amino acids: CASSLAGQGSNQPQHF. The CDR3 DNA follows: TGTGCCAGCAGCTTAGCGGGACAGGGGAGCAATCAGCCCCAGCATTTT.

This sequence joins TRBV6-5 and TRBJ1-1, with D possibly matching TRBD1 (5 bases). This CDR3 region has 16 residues. CDR1 and CDR2 (germline): MNHEY, SVGAGI. The germline V and J ends were trimmed by 5 bases and 0 bases, with 16 bases remaining between them. In DNA form, the CDR3 reads TGTGCCAGCAGTCACGGCACGGGACGGGTGAACACTGAAGCTTTCTTT. This encodes CASSHGTGRVNTEAFF.

This clonotype was seen a single time. This chain joins TRBV28 and TRBJ1-1, with D uncertain. Trimming left V 7 bases short and J 3 bases short, with 9 bases between. The germline CDR1 and CDR2 sequences are MDHEN and SYDVKM. This CDR3 has 12 residues. In DNA form, the CDR3 reads TGTGCCAGCACGAGGAGGGACACTGAAGCTTTCTTT. Translated, it gives CASTRRDTEAFF.

The V gene is TRBV12-3 or TRBV12-4, the J gene TRBJ1-1; possible D gene TRBD1, 5 bases. V shed 5 bases and J shed 1 base, with 14 bases lying between them. The CDR3 is 15 residues long. CDR3 protein: CASSPSTDPNTEAFF. CDR3 bases: TGTGCCAGCAGTCCTTCGACAGACCCGAACACTGAAGCTTTCTTT.

The gene calls are TRBV10-3 and TRBJ1-2; tentatively, D is TRBD1 (5 bases). The germline CDR1 and CDR2 sequences are ENHRY and SYGVKD. The CDR3 length is 13 residues. The V gene lost 7 bases and the J gene lost 1 base, with 10 bases spanning the gap. CDR3 nucleotide sequence: TGTGCCATCATTTCAGACAGTAACTATGGCTACACCTTC. Residues: CAIISDSNYGYTF.

The chain recombines TRBV15 with TRBJ1-5; TRBD1 might be the D (5 bases). The CDR3 spans 14 residues. CDR1 and CDR2 (germline): LNHNV, YYDKDF (reference sequence). Trimming pared 4 bases from V and 1 base from J, leaving 8 bases between. This CDR3 is CATSMGESNQPQHF. CDR3 coding DNA: TGTGCCACCAGCATGGGGGAGAGCAATCAGCCCCAGCATTTT.

The chain has TRBV6-2 or TRBV6-3 and TRBJ1-5; D remains unclear. V lost 3 bases and J 4 bases, leaving 7 bases between the germline ends. CDR3 length: 13 amino acids. Per germline, CDR1 MNHEY and CDR2 SVGEGT. The CDR3 DNA sequence: TGTGCCAGCAGTTATAACACAAATCAGCCCCAGCATTTT. It specifies CASSYNTNQPQHF.

This chain uses TRBV7-2 with TRBJ1-1, with TRBD1 matching over 8 bases. Per the germline V gene, CDR1 is SGHTA and CDR2 is FQGNSA. CDR3 length: 14 residues. V was clipped by 5 bases and J by 1 base; unmatched bases: 3. CDR3: CASSPDRGNTEAFF. Written as DNA, the CDR3 is TGTGCCAGCAGCCCAGACAGGGGGAACACTGAAGCTTTCTTT.

This sequence joins TRBV28 and TRBJ2-2; no clear D gene. Germline V lookup: CDR1 MDHEN, CDR2 SYDVKM. The CDR3 has 16 residues. V lost 5 bases, J lost 1 base, and 14 bases lay in between. The DNA of the CDR3 is TGTGCCAGCAGTACCTACAGCTCTCTGAACACCGGGGAGCTGTTTTTT. Encoded protein: CASSTYSSLNTGELFF.

This clonotype has only a few counts. The chain joins TRBV5-1 to TRBJ1-6; 8 bases are shared with TRBD1. The CDR3 runs to 17 residues. Trimming at V came to 4 bases and at J to 5 bases, leaving 11 bases not matched to a gene. Germline CDR1 and CDR2: SGHRS and YFSETQ. The DNA of the CDR3 is TGCGCCAGCAGCCCTTACTACGACAGGGGCGATAATTCACCCCTCCACTTT. Translated, it gives CASSPYYDRGDNSPLHF.

The rearrangement links TRBV12-3 or TRBV12-4 to TRBJ1-3; D remains unclear. Trimming pared 3 bases from V and 0 bases from J, leaving 6 bases between. The CDR3 consists of 14 residues. The CDR3 reads CASSLQTSGNTIYF. Here the CDR3 DNA reads TGTGCCAGCAGTTTGCAGACCTCTGGAAACACCATATATTTT.

V and J are TRBV6-2 or TRBV6-3 and TRBJ2-2, with D possibly matching TRBD2 (6 bases). The CDR3 runs 15 residues. Germline CDR1 MNHEY, CDR2 SVGEGT. The V end was cut by 6 bases, the J end by 4 bases, with 15 bases between. The DNA of the CDR3 is TGTGCCAGCAGCCCCCGGGGGAGAGCCACCGGGGAGCTGTTTTTT. Amino acids: CASSPRGRATGELFF.

The CDR3 DNA reads as TGTGCCAGCAGCTTCTCTGTTGGACAGGGTGATCAGCCCCAGCATTTT. Translated: CASSFSVGQGDQPQHF. This chain joins TRBV7-2 and TRBJ1-5; 8 bases are a match to TRBD1. Germline values: CDR1 SGHTA, CDR2 FQGNSA. This CDR3 spans 16 amino acids. The V segment lost 3 bases and the J segment 5 bases; nucleotides outside the gene matches: 9.

The rearrangement links TRBV4-3 to TRBJ1-2; TRBD1 matches 9 bases. Unmatched junction bases numbered 2, after V lost 0 bases and J lost 3 bases. Germline CDR1 LGHNA, CDR2 YSLEER. The CDR3 consists of 15 residues. The DNA for the CDR3 is TGCGCCAGCAGCCAAGATTGGACAGGGGACTATGGCTACACCTTC. It yields the protein CASSQDWTGDYGYTF.

V and J are TRBV6-5 and TRBJ1-5; 9 bases line up with TRBD1. The V gene end was trimmed by 6 bases and the J gene end by 7 bases; junction bases not matched to a gene: 13. Germline V gene data show CDR1 as MNHEY and CDR2 as SVGAGI. The CDR3 is made up of 16 amino acids. The CDR3 DNA sequence: TGTGCCAGCAGATCAACCAACAGGGGGCTCGGACAGCCCCAGCATTTT. It is translated as CASRSTNRGLGQPQHF.

This clonotype was seen more than once but under ten times. The chain is built from TRBV7-9 and TRBJ1-2; possibly TRBD1 for D (5 bases). The germline V gene has CDR1 SEHNR and CDR2 FQNEAQ (reference sequence). Trimming left V 5 bases short and J 8 bases short, with 9 bases between. The CDR3 length is 11 residues. CDR3 amino acids: CASSNRDGYTF. The CDR3 bases are TGTGCCAGCAGCAACCGGGACGGCTACACCTTC.

The chain is built from TRBV5-1 and TRBJ1-1; D perhaps matches TRBD1 (5 bases). V lost 4 bases, J lost 7 bases, and 11 bases lay in between. The CDR3 extends over 12 amino acids. From germline, CDR1 is SGHRS and CDR2 YFSETQ. The CDR3 DNA reads TGCGCCAGCAGCCCGGGGCAGGGTGAAGCTTTCTTT. Translation gives CASSPGQGEAFF. Together with reference TRBV5-1 and TRBJ1-1, the CDR3 gives the full variable domain: KAGVTQTPRYLIKTRGQQVTLSCSPISGHRSVSWYQQTPGQGLQFLFEYFSETQRNKGNFPGRFSGRQFSNSRSEMNVSTLELGDSALYLCASSPGQGEAFFGQGTRLTVV.

This clonotype occurred a few times. The chain combines TRBV28 with TRBJ1-2; no clear D. Trimming stripped 3 bases from V and 2 bases from J, with 10 bases between. This CDR3 spans 14 amino acids. The germline gives CDR1 MDHEN, CDR2 SYDVKM. The DNA of the CDR3 is TGTGCCAGCAGTTTGATCAACGAGAACTATGGCTACACCTTC. Its protein is CASSLINENYGYTF.

J is TRBJ1-2 and V is TRBV5-1; possible D gene TRBD1, 5 bases. CDR1 and CDR2 (germline): SGHRS, YFSETQ. Between the trimmed V and J ends, which lost 4 bases and 2 bases, there was a span of 12 bases. CDR3 length: 14 amino acids. The CDR3 here is CASSRGLTNYGYTF. Here the CDR3 DNA reads TGCGCCAGCAGCCGGGGACTGACCAACTATGGCTACACCTTC.

The table lists this clonotype with a few counts. V gene TRBV28 combines with J gene TRBJ1-6, with D hard to call. V gave up 2 bases and J gave up 9 bases, with 11 bases separating them. Germline V CDR1 and CDR2: MDHEN, SYDVKM. The CDR3 has 14 amino acids. The CDR3 region has the DNA TGTGCCAGCAGTTTAGGAGGGATAAGTTCACCCCTCCACTTT. Amino acids: CASSLGGISSPLHF.

The rearrangement joins TRBV4-3 to TRBJ1-2; 7 bases fit TRBD1. CDR1 is LGHNA and CDR2 is YSLEER in the germline V gene. CDR3 length equals 14 residues. V shed 4 bases, J shed 4 bases, and the junction held 6 bases outside the gene matches. CDR3 sequence reads: CASSRRTGFYGYTF. DNA for the CDR3: TGCGCCAGCAGCCGACGGACAGGCTTCTATGGCTACACCTTC.